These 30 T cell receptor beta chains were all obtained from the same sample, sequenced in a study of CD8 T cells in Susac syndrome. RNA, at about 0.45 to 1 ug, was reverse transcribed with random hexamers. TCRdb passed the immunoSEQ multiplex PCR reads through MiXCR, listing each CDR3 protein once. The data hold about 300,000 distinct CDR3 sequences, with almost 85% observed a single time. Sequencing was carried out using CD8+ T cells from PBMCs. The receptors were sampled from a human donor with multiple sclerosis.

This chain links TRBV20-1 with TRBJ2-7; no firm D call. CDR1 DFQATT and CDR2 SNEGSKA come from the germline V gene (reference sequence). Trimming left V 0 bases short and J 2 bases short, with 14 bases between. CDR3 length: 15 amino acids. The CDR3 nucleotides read TGCAGTGCTAGAGAGGTCGGTCTTAACCCCTACGAGCAGTACTTC. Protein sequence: CSAREVGLNPYEQYF.

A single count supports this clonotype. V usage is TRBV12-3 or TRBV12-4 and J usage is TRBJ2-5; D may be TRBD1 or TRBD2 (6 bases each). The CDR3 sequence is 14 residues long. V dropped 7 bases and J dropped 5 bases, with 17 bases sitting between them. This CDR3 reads CASISSGASETQYF. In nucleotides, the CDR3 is TGTGCCAGCATATCCTCGGGGGCAAGTGAGACCCAGTACTTC.

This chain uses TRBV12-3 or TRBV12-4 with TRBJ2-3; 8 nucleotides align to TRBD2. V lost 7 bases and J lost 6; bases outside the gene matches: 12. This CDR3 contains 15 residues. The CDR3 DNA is TGTGCCAGCACCCCTACTAGCGGCTTAGGGGATACGCAGTATTTT. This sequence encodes CASTPTSGLGDTQYF.

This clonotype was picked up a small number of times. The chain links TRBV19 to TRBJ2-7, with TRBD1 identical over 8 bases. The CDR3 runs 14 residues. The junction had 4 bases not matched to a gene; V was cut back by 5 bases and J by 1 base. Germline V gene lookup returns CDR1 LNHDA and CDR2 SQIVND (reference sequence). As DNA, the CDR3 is TGTGCCAGTAGTCTGGACAGGGCGTCCTACGAGCAGTACTTC. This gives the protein CASSLDRASYEQYF.

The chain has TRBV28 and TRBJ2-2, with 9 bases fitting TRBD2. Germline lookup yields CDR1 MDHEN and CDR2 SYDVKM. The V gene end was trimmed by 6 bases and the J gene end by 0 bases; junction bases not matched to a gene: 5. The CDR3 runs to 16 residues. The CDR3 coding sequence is TGTGCCAGCAGCCCGAGACTAGCGGCGAACACCGGGGAGCTGTTTTTT. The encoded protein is CASSPRLAANTGELFF. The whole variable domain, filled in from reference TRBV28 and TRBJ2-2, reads DVKVTQSSRYLVKRTGEKVFLECVQDMDHENMFWYRQDPGLGLRLIYFSYDVKMKEKGDIPEGYSVSREKKERFSLILESASTNQTSMYLCASSPRLAANTGELFFGEGSRLTVL.

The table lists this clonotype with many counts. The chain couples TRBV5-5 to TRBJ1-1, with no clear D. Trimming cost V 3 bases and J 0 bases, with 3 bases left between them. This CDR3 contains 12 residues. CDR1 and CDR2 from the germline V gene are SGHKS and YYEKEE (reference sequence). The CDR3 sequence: CASSYLNTEAFF. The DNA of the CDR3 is TGTGCCAGCAGCTACCTGAACACTGAAGCTTTCTTT.

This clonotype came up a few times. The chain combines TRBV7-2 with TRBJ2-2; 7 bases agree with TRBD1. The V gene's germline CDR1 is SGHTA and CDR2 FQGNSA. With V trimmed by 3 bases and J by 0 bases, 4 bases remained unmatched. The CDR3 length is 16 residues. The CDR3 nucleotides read TGTGCCAGCAGCTTGCCGCAGGGGGCGAACACCGGGGAGCTGTTTTTT. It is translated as CASSLPQGANTGELFF.

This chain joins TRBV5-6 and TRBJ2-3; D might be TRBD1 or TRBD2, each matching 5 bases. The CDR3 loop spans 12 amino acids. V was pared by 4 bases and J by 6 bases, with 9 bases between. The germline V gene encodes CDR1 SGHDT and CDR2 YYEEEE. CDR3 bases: TGTGCCAGCAGCGCCGAGGGGGATACGCAGTATTTT. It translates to CASSAEGDTQYF.

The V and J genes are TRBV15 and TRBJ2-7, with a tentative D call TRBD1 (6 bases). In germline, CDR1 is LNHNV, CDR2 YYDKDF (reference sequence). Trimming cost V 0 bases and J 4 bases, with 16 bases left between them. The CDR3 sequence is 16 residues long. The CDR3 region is CATSRDRGVRGYEQYF. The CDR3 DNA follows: TGTGCCACCAGCAGAGATCGAGGAGTCAGGGGTTACGAGCAGTACTTC.

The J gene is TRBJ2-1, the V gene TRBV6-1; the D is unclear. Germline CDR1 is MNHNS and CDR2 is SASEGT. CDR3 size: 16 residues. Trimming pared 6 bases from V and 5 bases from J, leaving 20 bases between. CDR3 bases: TGTGCCAGCAGAACAACGTCCCCCGCCGCGGACAATGAGCAGTTCTTC. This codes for CASRTTSPAADNEQFF.

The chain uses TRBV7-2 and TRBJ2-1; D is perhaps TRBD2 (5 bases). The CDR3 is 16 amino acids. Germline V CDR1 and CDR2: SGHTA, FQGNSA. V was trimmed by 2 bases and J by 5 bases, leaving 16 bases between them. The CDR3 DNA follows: TGTGCCAGCAGCTTATTTAGCGTGAGGCCCAACAATGAGCAGTTCTTC. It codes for CASSLFSVRPNNEQFF.

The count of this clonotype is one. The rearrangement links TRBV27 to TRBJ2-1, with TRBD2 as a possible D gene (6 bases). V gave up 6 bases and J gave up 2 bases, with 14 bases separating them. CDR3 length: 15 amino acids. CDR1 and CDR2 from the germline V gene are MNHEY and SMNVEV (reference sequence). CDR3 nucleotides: TGTGCCAGCAGCCGATTTGGGGAGGCCTACAATGAGCAGTTCTTC. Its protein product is CASSRFGEAYNEQFF.

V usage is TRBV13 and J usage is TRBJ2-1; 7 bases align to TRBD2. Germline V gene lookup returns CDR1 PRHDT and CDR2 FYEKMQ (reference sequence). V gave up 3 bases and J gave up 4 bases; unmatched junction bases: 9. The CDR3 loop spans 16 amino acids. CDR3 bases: TGTGCCAGCAGCTTCGAAGGACTAGGGCAATACAATGAGCAGTTCTTC. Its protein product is CASSFEGLGQYNEQFF.

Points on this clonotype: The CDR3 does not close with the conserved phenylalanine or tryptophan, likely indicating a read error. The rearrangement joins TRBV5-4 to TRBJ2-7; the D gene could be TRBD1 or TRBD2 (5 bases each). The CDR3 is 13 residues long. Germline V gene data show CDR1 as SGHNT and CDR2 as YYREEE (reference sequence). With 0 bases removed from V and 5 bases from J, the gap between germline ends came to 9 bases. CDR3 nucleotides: TGTGCCAGCAGCTTGGCGGGGCGGGACGAGCAGTACCTC. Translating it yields CASSLAGRDEQYL.

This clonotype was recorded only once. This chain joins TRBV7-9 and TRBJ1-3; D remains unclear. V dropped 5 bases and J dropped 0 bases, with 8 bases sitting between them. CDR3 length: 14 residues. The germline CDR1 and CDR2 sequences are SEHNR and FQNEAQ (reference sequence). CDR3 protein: CASSPQHSGNTIYF. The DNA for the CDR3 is TGTGCCAGCAGCCCACAGCACTCTGGAAACACCATATATTTT.

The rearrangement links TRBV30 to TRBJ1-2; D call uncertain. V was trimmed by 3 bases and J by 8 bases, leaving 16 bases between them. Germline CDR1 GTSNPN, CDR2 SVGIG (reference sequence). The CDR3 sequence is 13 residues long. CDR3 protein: CAWSLRYADGYTF. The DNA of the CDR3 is TGTGCCTGGAGCCTACGATATGCAGACGGCTACACCTTC.

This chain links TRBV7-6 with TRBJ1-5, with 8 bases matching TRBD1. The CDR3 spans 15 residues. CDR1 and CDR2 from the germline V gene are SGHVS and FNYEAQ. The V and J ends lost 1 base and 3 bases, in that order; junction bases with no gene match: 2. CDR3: CASSLGTGPNQPQHF. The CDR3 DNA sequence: TGTGCCAGCAGCTTAGGGACAGGGCCCAATCAGCCCCAGCATTTT.

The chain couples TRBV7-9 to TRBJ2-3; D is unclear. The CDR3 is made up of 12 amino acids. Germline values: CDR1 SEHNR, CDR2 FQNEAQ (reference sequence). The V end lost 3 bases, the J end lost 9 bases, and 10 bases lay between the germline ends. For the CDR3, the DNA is TGTGCCAGCAGCTTCGAGATTAACACGCAGTATTTT. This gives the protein CASSFEINTQYF.

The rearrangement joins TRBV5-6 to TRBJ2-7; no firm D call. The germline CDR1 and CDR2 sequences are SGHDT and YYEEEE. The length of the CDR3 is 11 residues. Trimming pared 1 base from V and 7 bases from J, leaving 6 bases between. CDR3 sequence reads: CASSLRLEQYF. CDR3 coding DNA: TGTGCCAGCAGCTTGCGACTGGAGCAGTACTTC.

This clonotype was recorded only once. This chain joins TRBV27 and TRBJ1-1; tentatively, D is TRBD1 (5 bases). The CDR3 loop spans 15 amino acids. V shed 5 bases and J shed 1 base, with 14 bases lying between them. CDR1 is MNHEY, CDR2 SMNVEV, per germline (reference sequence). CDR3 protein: CASSPNPQGNTEAFF. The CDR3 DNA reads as TGTGCCAGCAGTCCTAATCCGCAGGGGAACACTGAAGCTTTCTTT.

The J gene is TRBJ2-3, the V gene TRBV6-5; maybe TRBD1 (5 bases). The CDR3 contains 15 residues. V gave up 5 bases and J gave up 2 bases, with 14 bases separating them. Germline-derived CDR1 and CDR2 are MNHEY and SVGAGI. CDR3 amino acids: CASSKQGFFTDTQYF. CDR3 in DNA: TGTGCCAGCAGTAAGCAGGGTTTTTTCACAGATACGCAGTATTTT.

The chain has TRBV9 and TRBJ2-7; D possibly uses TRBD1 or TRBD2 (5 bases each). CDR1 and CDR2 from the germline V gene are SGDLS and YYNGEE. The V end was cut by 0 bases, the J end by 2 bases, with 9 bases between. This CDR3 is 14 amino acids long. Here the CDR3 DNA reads TGTGCCAGCAGCGTAGACGGGACCACCTACGAGCAGTACTTC. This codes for CASSVDGTTYEQYF.

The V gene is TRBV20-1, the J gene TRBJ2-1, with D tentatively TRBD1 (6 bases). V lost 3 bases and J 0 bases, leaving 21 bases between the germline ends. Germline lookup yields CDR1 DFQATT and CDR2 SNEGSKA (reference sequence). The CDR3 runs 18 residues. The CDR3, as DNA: TGCAGTGCTAGGAGTTGGACAGCTCTTTCCGGCTCCTACAATGAGCAGTTCTTC. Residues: CSARSWTALSGSYNEQFF.

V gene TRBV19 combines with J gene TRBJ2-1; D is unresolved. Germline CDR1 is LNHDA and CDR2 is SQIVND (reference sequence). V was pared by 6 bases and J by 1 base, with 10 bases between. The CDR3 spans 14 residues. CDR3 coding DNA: TGTGCCAGTAGATGGACGGCTTCCTACAATGAGCAGTTCTTC. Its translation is CASRWTASYNEQFF. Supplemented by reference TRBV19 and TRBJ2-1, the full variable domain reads DGGITQSPKYLFRKEGQNVTLSCEQNLNHDAMYWYRQDPGQGLRLIYYSQIVNDFQKGDIAEGYSVSREKKESFPLTVTSAQKNPTAFYLCASRWTASYNEQFFGPGTRLTVL.

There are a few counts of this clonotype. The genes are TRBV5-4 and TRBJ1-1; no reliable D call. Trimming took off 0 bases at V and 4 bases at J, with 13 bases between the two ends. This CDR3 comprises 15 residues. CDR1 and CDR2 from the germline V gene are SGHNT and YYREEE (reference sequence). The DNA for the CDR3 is TGTGCCAGCAGCTTGGGGAAAATGGTTACCACTGAAGCTTTCTTT. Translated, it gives CASSLGKMVTTEAFF.

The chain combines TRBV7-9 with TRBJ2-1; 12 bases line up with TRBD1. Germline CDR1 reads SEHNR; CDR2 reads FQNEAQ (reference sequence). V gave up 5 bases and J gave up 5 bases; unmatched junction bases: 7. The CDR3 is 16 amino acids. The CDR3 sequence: CASSTTGQGADNEQFF. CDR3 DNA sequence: TGTGCCAGCAGCACTACGGGACAGGGGGCAGACAATGAGCAGTTCTTC.

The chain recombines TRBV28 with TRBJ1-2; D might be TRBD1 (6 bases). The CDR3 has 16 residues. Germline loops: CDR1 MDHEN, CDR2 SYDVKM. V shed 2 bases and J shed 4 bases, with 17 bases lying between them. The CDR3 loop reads CASSLAQGKGVYGYTF. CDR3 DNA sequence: TGTGCCAGCAGTTTAGCACAGGGAAAGGGAGTCTATGGCTACACCTTC.

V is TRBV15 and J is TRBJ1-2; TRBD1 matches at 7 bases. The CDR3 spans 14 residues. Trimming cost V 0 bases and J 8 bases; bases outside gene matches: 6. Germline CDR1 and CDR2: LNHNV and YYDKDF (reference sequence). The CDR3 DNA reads TGTGCCACCAGCAGAGATCAGGGGGGCGACGGCTACACCTTC. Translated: CATSRDQGGDGYTF. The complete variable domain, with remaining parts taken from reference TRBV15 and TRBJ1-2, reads DAMVIQNPRYQVTQFGKPVTLSCSQTLNHNVMYWYQQKSSQAPKLLFHYYDKDFNNEADTPDNFQSRRPNTSFCFLDIRSPGLGDTAMYLCATSRDQGGDGYTFGSGTRLTVV.

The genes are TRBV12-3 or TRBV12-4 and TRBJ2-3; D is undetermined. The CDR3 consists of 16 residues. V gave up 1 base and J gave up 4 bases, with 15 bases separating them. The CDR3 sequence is CASSLELTSPPDTQYF. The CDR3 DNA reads TGTGCCAGCAGTTTAGAGCTGACATCTCCTCCAGATACGCAGTATTTT.

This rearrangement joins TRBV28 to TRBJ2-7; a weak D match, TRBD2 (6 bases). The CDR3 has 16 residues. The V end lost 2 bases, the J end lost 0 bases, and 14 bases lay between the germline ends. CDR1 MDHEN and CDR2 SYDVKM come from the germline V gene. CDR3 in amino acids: CASSLSIAETSYEQYF. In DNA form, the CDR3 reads TGTGCCAGCAGTTTAAGCATAGCGGAGACCTCCTACGAGCAGTACTTC.